The next 8 T cell receptor beta chains were all read from a single sample in a study of T cell responses to AZD1222 COVID-19 vaccine (dated by TCRdb to the early 2020s). The library was made by the immunoSEQ multiplex PCR assay. The source is immuneACCESS, and TCRdb retained only in-frame sequences with V and J called. Part of the clones is not carried over; for the studies checked, unresolved V genes explain less than half of this, and the remainder is unexplained. The sample table holds 95,000 to 150,000 clones, of which about 86% were seen once. The ten biggest clones cover 2.5% to 3.5% of the sample. The time point label corresponds to: about 28 days (+/-7) after the second vaccine dose. The source material was peripheral blood, sampled 28 days after the second AZD1222 dose. These receptors all come from an adult who received the AZD1222 COVID-19 vaccine.

The rearrangement links TRBV29-1 to TRBJ2-3; 7 bases are shared with TRBD1. Germline loops: CDR1 SQVTM, CDR2 ANQGSEA. This CDR3 is built from 15 residues. V lost 6 bases and J lost 0; bases outside the gene matches: 9. In nucleotides, the CDR3 is TGCAGCGTGGCAGAAAACAGGGGTAGCACAGATACGCAGTATTTT. It codes for CSVAENRGSTDTQYF.

The chain couples TRBV9 to TRBJ1-6, with D perhaps TRBD1 (5 bases). With 10 bases removed from V and 6 bases from J, the gap between germline ends came to 20 bases. This CDR3 has 15 amino acids. Germline V gives CDR1 SGDLS, CDR2 YYNGEE. The CDR3 reads CAGAAGVSVNSPLHF. The CDR3 nucleotides are TGTGCCGGAGCCGCGGGGGTATCAGTTAATTCACCCCTCCACTTT.

The chain recombines TRBV12-5 with TRBJ2-1, with 8 bases identical to TRBD1. V was clipped by 6 bases and J by 2 bases; unmatched bases: 0. The CDR3 runs to 13 residues. Germline V gene sequence: CDR1 LGHNT, CDR2 FRNRAP. DNA of the CDR3: TGTGCTAGTGGGACAGGGGCCTACAATGAGCAGTTCTTC. It encodes CASGTGAYNEQFF. The full variable domain, with the rest looked up from reference TRBV12-5 and TRBJ2-1, is DARVTQTPRHKVTEMGQEVTMRCQPILGHNTVFWYRQTMMQGLELLAYFRNRAPLDDSGMPKDRFSAEMPDATLATLKIQPSEPRDSAVYFCASGTGAYNEQFFGPGTRLTVL.

This sequence joins TRBV2 and TRBJ2-4, with D hard to call. Germline CDR1 SNHLY, CDR2 FYNNEI. V was clipped by 8 bases and J by 0 bases, with 11 bases between them. This CDR3 has 14 residues. This chain's CDR3 is CASGIVLAKNIQYF. DNA of the CDR3: TGTGCCAGCGGGATTGTACTAGCCAAAAACATTCAGTACTTC.

The chain uses TRBV9 and TRBJ2-3; the D gene is possibly TRBD1 (6 bases). There are 15 residues in the CDR3. CDR1 and CDR2 (germline): SGDLS, YYNGEE. The ends were cut back, 7 bases at V and 0 bases at J, with 15 bases in the middle. CDR3 amino acids: CASGGREASTDTQYF. CDR3 DNA: TGTGCCAGCGGGGGCAGGGAAGCTAGCACAGATACGCAGTATTTT.

This clone has only a few counts. The genes are TRBV7-2 and TRBJ2-3, with a possible D match to TRBD1 (5 bases). The CDR3 sequence is 14 residues long. Trimming removed 2 bases at V and 1 base at J, with 7 bases between. Germline V gene data show CDR1 as SGHTA and CDR2 as FQGNSA. The CDR3 coding sequence is TGTGCCAGCAGCTTAACCAGGGGCACAGATACGCAGTATTTT. This codes for CASSLTRGTDTQYF.

V gene TRBV28 combines with J gene TRBJ2-3; D is unclear. Germline V gives CDR1 MDHEN, CDR2 SYDVKM. This CDR3 is 13 amino acids long. V was pared by 5 bases and J by 0 bases, with 6 bases between. DNA of the CDR3: TGTGCCAGCAGTACTGCTAGCACAGATACGCAGTATTTT. It yields the protein CASSTASTDTQYF.

The chain couples TRBV7-2 to TRBJ1-5; 9 bases are shared with TRBD1. Trimming cost V 5 bases and J 7 bases; bases outside gene matches: 9. The germline CDR1 and CDR2 sequences are SGHTA and FQGNSA. The CDR3 is 15 amino acids. The CDR3 coding sequence is TGTGCCAGCAGCGTACCGGGACAGGGAAACCAGCCCCAGCATTTT. Translating gives CASSVPGQGNQPQHF.